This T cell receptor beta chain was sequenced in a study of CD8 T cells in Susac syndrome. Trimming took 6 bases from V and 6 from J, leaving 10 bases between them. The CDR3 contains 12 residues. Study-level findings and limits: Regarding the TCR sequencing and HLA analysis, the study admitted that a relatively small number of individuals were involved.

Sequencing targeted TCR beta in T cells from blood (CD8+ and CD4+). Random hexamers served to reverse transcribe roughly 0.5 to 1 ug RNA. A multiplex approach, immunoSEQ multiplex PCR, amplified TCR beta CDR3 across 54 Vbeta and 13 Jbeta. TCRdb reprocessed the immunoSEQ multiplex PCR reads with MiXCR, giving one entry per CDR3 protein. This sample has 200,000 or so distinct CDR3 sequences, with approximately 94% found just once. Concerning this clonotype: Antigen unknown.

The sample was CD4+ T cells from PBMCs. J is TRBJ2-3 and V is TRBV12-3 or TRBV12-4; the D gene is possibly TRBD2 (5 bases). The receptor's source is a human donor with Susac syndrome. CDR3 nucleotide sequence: TGTGCCAGCAGGCAACCGGGGGATACGCAGTATTTT. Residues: CASRQPGDTQYF.